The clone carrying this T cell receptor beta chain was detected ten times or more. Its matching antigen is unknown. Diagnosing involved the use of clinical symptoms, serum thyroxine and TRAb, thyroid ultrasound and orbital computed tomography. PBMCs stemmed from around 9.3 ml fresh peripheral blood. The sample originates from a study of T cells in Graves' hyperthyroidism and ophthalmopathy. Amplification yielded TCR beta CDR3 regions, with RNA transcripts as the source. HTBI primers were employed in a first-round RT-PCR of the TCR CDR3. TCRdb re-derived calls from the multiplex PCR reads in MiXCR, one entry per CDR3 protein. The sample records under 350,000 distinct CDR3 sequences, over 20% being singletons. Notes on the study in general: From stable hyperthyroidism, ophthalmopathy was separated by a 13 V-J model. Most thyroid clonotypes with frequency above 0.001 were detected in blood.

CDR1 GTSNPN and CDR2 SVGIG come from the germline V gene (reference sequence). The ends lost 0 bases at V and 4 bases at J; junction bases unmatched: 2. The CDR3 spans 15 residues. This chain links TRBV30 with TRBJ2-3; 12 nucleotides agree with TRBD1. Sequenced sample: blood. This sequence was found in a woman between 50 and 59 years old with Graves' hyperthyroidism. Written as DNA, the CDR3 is TGTGCCTGGAGTGTCGGGACAGGGGGCCCAGATACGCAGTATTTT. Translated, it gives CAWSVGTGGPDTQYF. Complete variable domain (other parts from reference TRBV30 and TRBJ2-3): SQTIHQWPATLVQPVGSPLSLECTVEGTSNPNLYWYRQAAGRGLQLLFYSVGIGQISSEVPQNLSASRPQDRQFILSSKKLLLSDSGFYLCAWSVGTGGPDTQYFGPGTRLTVL.